This T cell receptor beta chain was documented in a study of cytomegalovirus exposure and HLA in healthy donors. At the level of the study: The Caucasian-associated ancestry cluster contained 81% of the 300 to 400 genotyped donors.

About this clone itself: What it recognizes is unknown.

Amplification used 60 Vbeta primers and 13 Jbeta primers. This table comes from immunoSEQ multiplex PCR, and its TCRdb copy is limited to in-frame clones, with some not included. The sample records approximately 200,000 clones, 70% to 85% being singletons. Study conclusions and caveats: Cytomegalovirus status was reportedly diagnosed by the classifier with high sensitivity and specificity.

Germline V gene lookup returns CDR1 SGHAT and CDR2 FQNNGV. The CDR3 contains 14 residues. Trimming cost V 0 bases and J 7 bases; bases outside gene matches: 4. The origin of this receptor is a woman aged 25-40 years in good health and CMV-seropositive. Sequencing was performed on PBMCs. J is TRBJ1-2 and V is TRBV11-2; 8 bases match TRBD1. The CDR3 sequence: CASSLDRGRPGYTF. CDR3 nucleotide sequence: TGTGCCAGCAGCTTAGACAGGGGGCGCCCTGGCTACACCTTC.